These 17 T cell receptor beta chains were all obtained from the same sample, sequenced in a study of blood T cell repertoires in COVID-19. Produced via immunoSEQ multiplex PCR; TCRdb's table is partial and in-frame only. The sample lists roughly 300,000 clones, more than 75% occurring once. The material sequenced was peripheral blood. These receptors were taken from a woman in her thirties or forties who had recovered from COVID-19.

CDR3 loop: CASSQEPGQERYYGYTF. For the CDR3, the DNA is TGTGCCAGCAGCCAAGAACCGGGACAGGAACGTTATTATGGCTACACCTTC. The chain has TRBV3-1 (or the pseudogene TRBV3-2) and TRBJ1-2; 8 nucleotides match TRBD1. Germline assignment: CDR1 LGHDT and CDR2 YNNKEL (reference sequence). The V segment lost 0 bases and the J segment 5 bases; nucleotides outside the gene matches: 11. The CDR3 loop spans 17 amino acids.

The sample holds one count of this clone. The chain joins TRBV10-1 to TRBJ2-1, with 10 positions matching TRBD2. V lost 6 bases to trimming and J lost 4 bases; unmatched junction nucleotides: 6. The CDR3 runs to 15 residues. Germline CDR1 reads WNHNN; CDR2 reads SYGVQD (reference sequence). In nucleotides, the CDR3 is TGCGCCAGCAGCGAAACTAGCGGGGTTTACAATGAGCAGTTCTTC. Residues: CASSETSGVYNEQFF.

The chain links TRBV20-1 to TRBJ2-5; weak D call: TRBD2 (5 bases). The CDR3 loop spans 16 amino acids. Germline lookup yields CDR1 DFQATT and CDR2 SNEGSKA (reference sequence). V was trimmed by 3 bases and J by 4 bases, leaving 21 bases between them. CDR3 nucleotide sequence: TGCAGTGCTAGTCAGTGGGGTCAAGGAGGAGGAGAGACCCAGTACTTC. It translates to CSASQWGQGGGETQYF.

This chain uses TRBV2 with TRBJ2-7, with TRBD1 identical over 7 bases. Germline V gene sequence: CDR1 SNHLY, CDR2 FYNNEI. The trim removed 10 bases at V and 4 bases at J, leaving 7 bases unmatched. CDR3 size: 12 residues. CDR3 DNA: TGTGCCACCGGCCGGGACAGTTACGAGCAGTACTTC. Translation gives CATGRDSYEQYF. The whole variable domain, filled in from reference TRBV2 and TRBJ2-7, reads EPEVTQTPSHQVTQMGQEVILRCVPISNHLYFYWYRQILGQKVEFLVSFYNNEISEKSEIFDDQFSVERPDGSNFTLKIRSTKLEDSAMYFCATGRDSYEQYFGPGTRLTVT.

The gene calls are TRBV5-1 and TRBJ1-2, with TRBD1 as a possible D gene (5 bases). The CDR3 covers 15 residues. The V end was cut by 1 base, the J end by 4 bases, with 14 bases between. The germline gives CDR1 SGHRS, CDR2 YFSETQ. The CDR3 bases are TGCGCCAGCAGCTTGATCCCCGCAGGGATCTATGGCTACACCTTC. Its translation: CASSLIPAGIYGYTF. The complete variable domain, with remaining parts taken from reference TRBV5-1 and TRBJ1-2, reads KAGVTQTPRYLIKTRGQQVTLSCSPISGHRSVSWYQQTPGQGLQFLFEYFSETQRNKGNFPGRFSGRQFSNSRSEMNVSTLELGDSALYLCASSLIPAGIYGYTFGSGTRLTVV.

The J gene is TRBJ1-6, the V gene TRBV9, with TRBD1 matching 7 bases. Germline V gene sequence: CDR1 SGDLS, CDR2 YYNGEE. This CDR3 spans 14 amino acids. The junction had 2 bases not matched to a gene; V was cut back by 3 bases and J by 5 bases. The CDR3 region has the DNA TGTGCCAGCAGCGCGACAGGGAATAATTCACCCCTCCACTTT. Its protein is CASSATGNNSPLHF.

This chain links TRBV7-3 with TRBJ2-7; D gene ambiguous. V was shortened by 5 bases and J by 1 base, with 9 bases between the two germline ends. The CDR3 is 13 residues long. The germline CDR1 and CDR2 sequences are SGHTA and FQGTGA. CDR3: CASSPGRSYEQYF. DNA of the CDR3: TGTGCCAGCAGCCCAGGAAGGTCCTACGAGCAGTACTTC.

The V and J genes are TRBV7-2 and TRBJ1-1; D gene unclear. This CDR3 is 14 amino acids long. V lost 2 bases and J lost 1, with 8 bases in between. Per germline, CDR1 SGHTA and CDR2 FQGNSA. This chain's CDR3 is CASSLPIPNTEAFF. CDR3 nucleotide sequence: TGTGCCAGCAGCTTACCCATCCCGAACACTGAAGCTTTCTTT. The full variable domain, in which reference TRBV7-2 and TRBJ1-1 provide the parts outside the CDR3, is GAGVSQSPSNKVTEKGKDVELRCDPISGHTALYWYRQSLGQGLEFLIYFQGNSAPDKSGLPSDRFSAERTGGSVSTLTIQRTQQEDSAVYLCASSLPIPNTEAFFGQGTRLTVV.

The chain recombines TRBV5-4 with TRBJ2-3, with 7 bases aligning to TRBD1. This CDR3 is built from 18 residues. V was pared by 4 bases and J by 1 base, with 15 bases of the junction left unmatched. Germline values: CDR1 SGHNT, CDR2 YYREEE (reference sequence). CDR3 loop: CASSAASLGGLGTDTQYF. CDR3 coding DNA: TGTGCCAGCAGCGCCGCTAGTTTAGGGGGCCTAGGCACAGATACGCAGTATTTT.

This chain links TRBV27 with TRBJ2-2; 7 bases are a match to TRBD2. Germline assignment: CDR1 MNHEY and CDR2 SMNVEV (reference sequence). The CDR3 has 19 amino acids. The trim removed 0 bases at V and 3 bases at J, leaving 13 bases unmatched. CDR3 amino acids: CASSLSGTTDRGDTGELFF. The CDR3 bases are TGTGCCAGCAGTTTATCGGGGACTACCGACCGGGGAGACACCGGGGAGCTGTTTTTT.

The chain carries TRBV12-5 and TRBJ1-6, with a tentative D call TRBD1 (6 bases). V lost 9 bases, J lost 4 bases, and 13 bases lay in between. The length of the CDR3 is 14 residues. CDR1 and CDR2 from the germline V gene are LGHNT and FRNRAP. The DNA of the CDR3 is TGTGCTAGCGCCCGAGGGGGATATAATTCACCCCTCCACTTT. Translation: CASARGGYNSPLHF. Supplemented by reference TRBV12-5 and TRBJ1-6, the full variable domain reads DARVTQTPRHKVTEMGQEVTMRCQPILGHNTVFWYRQTMMQGLELLAYFRNRAPLDDSGMPKDRFSAEMPDATLATLKIQPSEPRDSAVYFCASARGGYNSPLHFGNGTRLTVT.

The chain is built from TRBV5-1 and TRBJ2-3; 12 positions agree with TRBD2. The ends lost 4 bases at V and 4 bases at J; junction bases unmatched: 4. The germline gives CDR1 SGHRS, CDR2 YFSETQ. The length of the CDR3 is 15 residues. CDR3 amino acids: CASSNLAGGPDTQYF. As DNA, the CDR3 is TGCGCCAGCAGCAACCTAGCGGGGGGGCCAGATACGCAGTATTTT.

CDR3 sequence reads: CASSQYPSNRESKVYGYTF. The CDR3 DNA follows: TGCGCCAGCAGCCAGTACCCCTCCAACAGGGAATCTAAGGTCTATGGCTACACCTTC. The chain is built from TRBV5-1 and TRBJ1-2; D is possibly TRBD1 (6 bases). Germline V gene sequence: CDR1 SGHRS, CDR2 YFSETQ. The CDR3 has 19 amino acids. The V and J ends lost 4 bases and 4 bases respectively, with 29 bases between them.

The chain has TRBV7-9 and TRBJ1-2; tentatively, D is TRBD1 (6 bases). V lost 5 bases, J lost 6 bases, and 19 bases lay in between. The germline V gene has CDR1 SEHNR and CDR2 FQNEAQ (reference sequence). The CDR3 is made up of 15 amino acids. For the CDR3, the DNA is TGTGCCAGCAGCCCATATCAGGGGAACACGAATGGCTACACCTTC. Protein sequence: CASSPYQGNTNGYTF. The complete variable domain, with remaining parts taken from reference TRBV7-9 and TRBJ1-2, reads DTGVSQNPRHKITKRGQNVTFRCDPISEHNRLYWYRQTLGQGPEFLTYFQNEAQLEKSRLLSDRFSAERPKGSFSTLEIQRTEQGDSAMYLCASSPYQGNTNGYTFGSGTRLTVV.

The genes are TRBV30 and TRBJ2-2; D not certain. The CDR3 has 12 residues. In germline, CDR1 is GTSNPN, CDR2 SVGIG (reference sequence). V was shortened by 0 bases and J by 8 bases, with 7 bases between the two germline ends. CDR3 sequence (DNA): TGTGCCTGGAGTGTACAAGATGGGGAGCTGTTTTTT. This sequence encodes CAWSVQDGELFF.

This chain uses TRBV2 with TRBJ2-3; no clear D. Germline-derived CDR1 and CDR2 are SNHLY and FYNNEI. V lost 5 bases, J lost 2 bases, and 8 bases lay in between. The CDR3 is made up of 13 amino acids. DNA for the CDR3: TGTGCCAGCAGTCCCCTAATCACAGATACGCAGTATTTT. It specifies CASSPLITDTQYF.

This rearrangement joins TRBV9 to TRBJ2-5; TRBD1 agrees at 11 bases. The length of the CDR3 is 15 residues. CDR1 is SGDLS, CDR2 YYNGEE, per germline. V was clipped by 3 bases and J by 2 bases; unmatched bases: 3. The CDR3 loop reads CASSAGQGAQETQYF. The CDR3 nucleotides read TGTGCCAGCAGCGCCGGACAGGGGGCTCAAGAGACCCAGTACTTC.